This entry lists 22 T cell receptor beta chains sequenced from one sample in a study of spatial heterogeneity in lung cancer. The time point here: blood at routine non-recurrence follow-up after resection. Whole RNA, isolated from tumor, nontumor lung or frozen PBMC, was sequenced without prior sorting. One entry per CDR3 protein, called by TCRdb with MiXCR from the 5' RACE reads. In the table there are around 110,000 distinct CDR3 sequences, more than 9% of which are singletons. The starting material was PBMCs, obtained at follow-up. These receptors came from a male donor with early-stage non-small cell lung cancer.

This clonotype was observed at least ten times. V gene TRBV9 combines with J gene TRBJ1-4; TRBD1 might be the D (6 bases). The germline V and J ends were trimmed by 0 bases and 5 bases, with 8 bases remaining between them. The CDR3 consists of 14 residues. Germline CDR1 SGDLS, CDR2 YYNGEE. The CDR3 sequence is CASSVEGGNEKLFF. CDR3 sequence (DNA): TGTGCCAGCAGCGTAGAAGGGGGAAATGAAAAACTGTTTTTT.

The sample holds a few counts of this clonotype. The rearrangement joins TRBV9 to TRBJ2-2; D perhaps matches TRBD2 (6 bases). CDR1 SGDLS and CDR2 YYNGEE come from the germline V gene. CDR3 length equals 15 residues. V was cut by 0 bases and J by 3 bases, with 9 bases left in between. The CDR3 spells CASSVGGTDTGELFF. As DNA, the CDR3 is TGTGCCAGCAGCGTAGGCGGGACGGACACCGGGGAGCTGTTTTTT.

There are a few counts of this clonotype. The J gene is TRBJ2-2, the V gene TRBV5-1; D is ambiguous. CDR3 length: 13 amino acids. The germline V and J ends were trimmed by 4 bases and 4 bases, with 8 bases remaining between them. From germline, CDR1 is SGHRS and CDR2 YFSETQ. The CDR3 nucleotides read TGCGCCAGCAGCCCACTCTCCACCGGGGAGCTGTTTTTT. Translated, it gives CASSPLSTGELFF.

The chain recombines TRBV12-5 with TRBJ1-5, with D uncertain. V was clipped by 4 bases and J by 9 bases, with 16 bases between them. The germline CDR1 and CDR2 sequences are LGHNT and FRNRAP. This CDR3 has 14 residues. The CDR3 loop is CASGSLTQGGPQHF. The CDR3, as DNA: TGTGCTAGTGGTTCCCTGACACAAGGTGGGCCCCAGCATTTT.

This clonotype appeared a few times. The chain is built from TRBV11-2 and TRBJ1-1; D is ambiguous. Trimming left V 5 bases short and J 4 bases short, with 11 bases between. The CDR3 loop spans 13 amino acids. CDR1 and CDR2 from the germline V gene are SGHAT and FQNNGV. The CDR3 DNA is TGTGCCAGCAGCCTGGGTAGTGGCACTGAAGCTTTCTTT. As protein: CASSLGSGTEAFF.

The gene calls are TRBV28 and TRBJ2-6; D not resolved. In germline, CDR1 is MDHEN, CDR2 SYDVKM. V lost 11 bases, J lost 0 bases, and 11 bases lay in between. There are 14 residues in the CDR3. In DNA, the CDR3 is TGTGCCTGTGGGCGTCCCTCTGGGGCCAACGTCCTGACTTTC. Its protein is CACGRPSGANVLTF.

This clonotype was recorded a few times. V and J are TRBV20-1 and TRBJ1-6, with D uncertain. The germline gives CDR1 DFQATT, CDR2 SNEGSKA (reference sequence). V was pared by 3 bases and J by 6 bases, with 9 bases between. The CDR3 spans 13 residues. The CDR3 here is CSAREGFNSPLHF. The CDR3 region has the DNA TGCAGTGCTAGGGAGGGCTTTAATTCACCCCTCCACTTT.

This clonotype was observed a few times. The genes are TRBV10-3 and TRBJ2-5; 8 positions match TRBD1. V shed 10 bases, J shed 3 bases, and the junction held 7 bases outside the gene matches. Germline V gene lookup returns CDR1 ENHRY and CDR2 SYGVKD. The CDR3 is 13 amino acids. Here the CDR3 reads CATRQGSEETQYF. CDR3 DNA sequence: TGTGCCACGAGACAGGGGAGTGAAGAGACCCAGTACTTC.

The J gene is TRBJ1-4, the V gene TRBV4-3; no definite D call. Germline V gene sequence: CDR1 LGHNA, CDR2 YSLEER. Trimming took off 2 bases at V and 8 bases at J, with 9 bases between the two ends. CDR3 length: 13 amino acids. Written as DNA, the CDR3 is TGCGCCAGCAGCCAAAACGCGCGGGAAAAACTGTTTTTT. As protein: CASSQNAREKLFF.

This clonotype was picked up many times. The V call is TRBV11-2, the J call TRBJ2-1; unclear D gene. Germline assignment: CDR1 SGHAT and CDR2 FQNNGV. V lost 1 base to trimming and J lost 4 bases, with 5 bases between them. The CDR3 runs to 13 residues. This CDR3 is CASSLVRYNEQFF. The CDR3 bases are TGTGCCAGCAGCTTAGTGCGTTACAATGAGCAGTTCTTC.

This clonotype was counted at least ten times. V is TRBV7-6 and J is TRBJ1-2; D is unresolved. The CDR3 consists of 13 residues. Per germline, CDR1 SGHVS and CDR2 FNYEAQ. V was shortened by 5 bases and J by 7 bases, with 14 bases between the two germline ends. DNA of the CDR3: TGTGCCAGCAGCCGACTTACTGAAGCTGGCTACACCTTC. Protein: CASSRLTEAGYTF.

This clonotype was detected ten times or more. This sequence joins TRBV20-1 and TRBJ2-7; a weak D match, TRBD1 (6 bases). This CDR3 has 13 amino acids. V shed 3 bases and J shed 2 bases, with 11 bases lying between them. Germline CDR1 is DFQATT and CDR2 is SNEGSKA (reference sequence). In DNA form, the CDR3 reads TGCAGTGCTAGTAGCTACAGGGCCTACGAGCAGTACTTC. This encodes CSASSYRAYEQYF.

The rearrangement links TRBV5-1 to TRBJ2-1, with D perhaps TRBD1 (6 bases). Deletions cut 0 bases from V and 0 bases from J, with 19 bases between. The CDR3 sequence is 19 residues long. The V gene's germline CDR1 is SGHRS and CDR2 YFSETQ. The CDR3 is CASSLATTRQASSYNEQFF. The CDR3, as DNA: TGCGCCAGCAGCTTGGCTACTACTCGACAGGCGAGCTCCTACAATGAGCAGTTCTTC.

This clonotype was observed at least ten times. This chain connects TRBV6-5 to TRBJ1-1; D is uncertain. There are 16 residues in the CDR3. Germline V lookup: CDR1 MNHEY, CDR2 SVGAGI. V lost 0 bases and J 0 bases, leaving 11 bases between the germline ends. This CDR3 is CASSYSPLRLNTEAFF. The CDR3, as DNA: TGTGCCAGCAGTTACTCCCCGTTAAGGCTGAACACTGAAGCTTTCTTT.

The chain is built from TRBV9 and TRBJ1-3; D gene unclear. The CDR3 contains 16 residues. The V gene lost 0 bases and the J gene lost 0 bases, with 10 bases spanning the gap. Germline V CDR1 and CDR2: SGDLS, YYNGEE. CDR3 loop: CASSVAQAPSGNTIYF. The CDR3 DNA is TGTGCCAGCAGCGTAGCTCAGGCCCCCTCTGGAAACACCATATATTTT.

The CDR3 loop reads CASFPGGTDTQYF. Written as DNA, the CDR3 is TGTGCCAGCTTCCCAGGGGGCACAGATACGCAGTATTTT. The rearrangement links TRBV11-2 to TRBJ2-3; tentatively, D is TRBD1 (6 bases). V was trimmed by 8 bases and J by 1 base, leaving 10 bases between them. CDR3 length equals 13 residues. CDR1 and CDR2 from the germline V gene are SGHAT and FQNNGV.

This clonotype was seen many times. The gene calls are TRBV6-5 and TRBJ2-7; 9 nucleotides match TRBD1. The CDR3 runs 14 residues. Germline values: CDR1 MNHEY, CDR2 SVGAGI. J lost 3 bases, V lost 8 bases, and 8 bases had no gene match. The CDR3 bases are TGTGCCAGCGGGGGGACAGGGAAAAACTACGAGCAGTACTTC. Translation gives CASGGTGKNYEQYF.

This clonotype appeared many times. The genes are TRBV7-2 and TRBJ1-2; D perhaps matches TRBD1 (5 bases). The CDR3 runs to 14 residues. The V and J ends lost 1 base and 8 bases respectively, with 14 bases between them. Per the germline V gene, CDR1 is SGHTA and CDR2 is FQGNSA. The CDR3 region is CASSLEVWTQGYTF. CDR3 nucleotide sequence: TGTGCCAGCAGCTTAGAGGTTTGGACACAAGGCTACACCTTC.

The sample holds many counts of this clonotype. V is TRBV27 and J is TRBJ1-1, with D possibly matching TRBD1 (6 bases). CDR3 length equals 13 residues. Germline V gene sequence: CDR1 MNHEY, CDR2 SMNVEV (reference sequence). The germline V and J ends were trimmed by 7 bases and 4 bases, with 13 bases remaining between them. In DNA form, the CDR3 reads TGTGCCAGCAATCAGGGGAGGGGCACTGAAGCTTTCTTT. Amino acid sequence: CASNQGRGTEAFF.

This clonotype has at least ten counts. The V gene is TRBV10-3, the J gene TRBJ2-1; 11 bases fit TRBD2. The CDR3 is 14 amino acids. CDR1 is ENHRY, CDR2 SYGVKD, per germline. V shed 4 bases and J 8 bases; nucleotides not matched to a gene: 4. CDR3 DNA sequence: TGTGCCATCAGTGGGCTAGCGGGGGGCGATGAGCAGTTCTTC. The encoded protein is CAISGLAGGDEQFF.

This clonotype was seen only a few times. This rearrangement joins TRBV3-1 to TRBJ1-1; a possible D gene is TRBD1 (5 bases). There are 14 residues in the CDR3. CDR1 is LGHDT and CDR2 is YNNKEL in the germline V gene (reference sequence). Trimming removed 2 bases from V and 1 base from J, with 8 bases in between. In DNA form, the CDR3 reads TGTGCCAGCAGCCAAATAACAGGGAACACTGAAGCTTTCTTT. The encoded protein is CASSQITGNTEAFF.

This clonotype turned up a few times. This rearrangement joins TRBV30 to TRBJ2-7; a weak D match, TRBD2 (6 bases). This CDR3 is built from 13 residues. Germline loops: CDR1 GTSNPN, CDR2 SVGIG (reference sequence). The germline V and J ends were trimmed by 3 bases and 3 bases, with 12 bases remaining between them. CDR3 region: CAWRHPGDYEQYF. The DNA for the CDR3 is TGTGCCTGGAGACATCCGGGAGACTACGAGCAGTACTTC.